This T cell receptor (beta chain) was retrieved from a study of blood T cell repertoires in COVID-19. Study as a whole: From the United States, Italy and Spain came samples of acute and convalescent COVID-19. Nucleic acid was either cDNA or gDNA, and it came from T cells, B-cell-depleted T cells, or PBMCs.

This clone was seen just once. This table comes from immunoSEQ multiplex PCR, and its TCRdb copy is limited to in-frame clones, with some not included. In the table there are fewer than 110,000 clones, roughly nine tenths of which are singletons. The CDR3 extends over 13 amino acids. Germline V gene sequence: CDR1 SGDLS, CDR2 YYNGEE. V shed 3 bases and J shed 0 bases, with 6 bases lying between them. The sample taken for sequencing was peripheral blood. The clonotype comes from a woman over 75 in a cohort sampled during active COVID-19. The V call is TRBV9, the J call TRBJ2-5, with D perhaps TRBD2 (5 bases). The CDR3 is CASSAGNQETQYF. The CDR3 nucleotides read TGTGCCAGCAGCGCCGGGAACCAAGAGACCCAGTACTTC.